This T cell receptor beta chain comes out of a study of blood T cell repertoires in COVID-19. Germline V gene sequence: CDR1 SNHLY, CDR2 FYNNEI. CDR3 length: 15 residues. V was clipped by 6 bases and J by 6 bases; unmatched bases: 12. Original processing methods: Using reference gene primer amplification, nucleated cell counts were estimated. Profiled with immunoSEQ multiplex PCR; TCRdb holds only in-frame clones, not every one. V, J and clone size are taken as reported in that table, and D and trimming were inferred from the DNA itself. The sample lists 250,000 to 350,000 clones, just over 85% occurring once.

The gene calls are TRBV2 and TRBJ2-3, with 7 bases that match TRBD1. The receptor was derived from a woman aged 25 to 39 with active or convalescent COVID-19. The sequenced sample consisted of peripheral blood. CDR3 DNA sequence: TGTGCCAGCAGACCTAATACAGGGGCCGCGGATACGCAGTATTTT. Its translation is CASRPNTGAADTQYF.